A single sample is the source of the 13 T cell receptor beta chains below, sequenced in a study of cytomegalovirus exposure and HLA in healthy donors. PCR was performed using 60 Vbeta and 13 Jbeta primers. Profiling relied on immunoSEQ multiplex PCR, and the TCRdb table lists in-frame clones only, not all of them. The table records under 200,000 clones, 55% to 80% of them present only once. Source material: PBMCs. The origin of the receptors is a young woman in good health and CMV-seropositive.

This clone was seen a single time. The chain combines TRBV18 with TRBJ2-1; 8 nucleotides agree with TRBD1. CDR1 is KGHSH, CDR2 LQKENI, per germline. Germline trimming cut 3 bases from V and 5 bases from J; bases unmatched to any gene: 6. This CDR3 region has 15 residues. DNA for the CDR3: TGTGCCAGCTCACCCGGACAGGGAACGAACAATGAGCAGTTCTTC. Translation: CASSPGQGTNNEQFF. Drawing the rest from reference TRBV18 and TRBJ2-1, the complete variable domain is NAGVMQNPRHLVRRRGQEARLRCSPMKGHSHVYWYRQLPEEGLKFMVYLQKENIIDESGMPKERFSAEFPKEGPSILRIQQVVRGDSAAYFCASSPGQGTNNEQFFGPGTRLTVL.

This chain uses TRBV4-2 with TRBJ2-7; 14 nucleotides agree with TRBD2. Germline loops: CDR1 LGHNA, CDR2 YNFKEQ. V dropped 5 bases and J dropped 4; count of bases not matched to a gene: 4. There are 15 residues in the CDR3. CDR3 in DNA: TGTGCCAGCAGCATTCGGACTAGCGGGGGGTACGAGCAGTACTTC. Protein sequence: CASSIRTSGGYEQYF.

The sample holds one count of this clone. The chain has TRBV30 and TRBJ1-1, with 9 bases fitting TRBD1. With V trimmed by 3 bases and J by 10 bases, 9 bases remained unmatched. The CDR3 contains 13 residues. Per the germline V gene, CDR1 is GTSNPN and CDR2 is SVGIG (reference sequence). CDR3 loop: CAWRETRQGGAFF. CDR3 bases: TGTGCCTGGAGGGAGACGCGACAGGGGGGAGCTTTCTTT.

V is TRBV4-2 and J is TRBJ1-6; D is possibly TRBD1 (5 bases). V shed 0 bases and J shed 8 bases, with 17 bases lying between them. CDR3 length: 17 residues. Germline CDR1 is LGHNA and CDR2 is YNFKEQ. CDR3 loop: CASSQDPSGNNYSPLHF. The CDR3 bases are TGTGCCAGCAGCCAAGATCCATCAGGGAACAACTATTCACCCCTCCACTTT.

V usage is TRBV18 and J usage is TRBJ2-1, with D maybe TRBD1 (5 bases). Trimming left V 2 bases short and J 5 bases short, with 7 bases between. Germline assignment: CDR1 KGHSH and CDR2 LQKENI. There are 13 residues in the CDR3. The CDR3 reads CASSPGADNEQFF. The CDR3 DNA reads TGTGCCAGCTCACCAGGGGCGGACAATGAGCAGTTCTTC. Supplemented by reference TRBV18 and TRBJ2-1, the full variable domain reads NAGVMQNPRHLVRRRGQEARLRCSPMKGHSHVYWYRQLPEEGLKFMVYLQKENIIDESGMPKERFSAEFPKEGPSILRIQQVVRGDSAAYFCASSPGADNEQFFGPGTRLTVL.

V usage is TRBV5-6 and J usage is TRBJ2-5; D remains unclear. From germline, CDR1 is SGHDT and CDR2 YYEEEE. Between the trimmed V and J ends, which lost 0 bases and 4 bases, there was a span of 10 bases. The CDR3 is made up of 14 amino acids. For the CDR3, the DNA is TGTGCCAGCAGCTTGGACCAGCGTACAGAGACCCAGTACTTC. Translating it yields CASSLDQRTETQYF. Variable domain in full (rest from reference TRBV5-6 and TRBJ2-5): DAGVTQSPTHLIKTRGQQVTLRCSPKSGHDTVSWYQQALGQGPQFIFQYYEEEERQRGNFPDRFSGHQFPNYSSELNVNALLLGDSALYLCASSLDQRTETQYFGPGTRLLVL.

V usage is TRBV15 and J usage is TRBJ1-2; D unclear. The CDR3 totals 15 residues. Looked up from germline, CDR1 is LNHNV and CDR2 is YYDKDF (reference sequence). V was trimmed by 4 bases and J by 4 bases, leaving 16 bases between them. CDR3 sequence: CATSKSKNSGYGYTF. CDR3 DNA: TGTGCCACCAGCAAGTCTAAAAATAGCGGCTATGGCTACACCTTC.

The chain carries TRBV6-4 and TRBJ1-2, with a tentative D call TRBD1 (5 bases). CDR3 length: 15 amino acids. Germline V gene lookup returns CDR1 MRHNA and CDR2 SNTAGT. The V end lost 3 bases, the J end lost 4 bases, and 15 bases lay between the germline ends. For the CDR3, the DNA is TGTGCCAGCAGTGATACCACAAGGGGCTTCTATGGCTACACCTTC. It encodes CASSDTTRGFYGYTF.

This chain links TRBV7-9 with TRBJ2-1; D possibly corresponds to TRBD1 (5 bases). The CDR3 extends over 14 amino acids. Germline V gene sequence: CDR1 SEHNR, CDR2 FQNEAQ (reference sequence). With 5 bases removed from V and 5 bases from J, the gap between germline ends came to 13 bases. The CDR3 region is CASSPQGAHNEQFF. In nucleotides, the CDR3 is TGTGCCAGCAGCCCCCAGGGCGCCCACAATGAGCAGTTCTTC.

The chain couples TRBV2 to TRBJ2-7; 8 nucleotides align to TRBD1. This CDR3 has 15 residues. V was pared by 6 bases and J by 5 bases, with 12 bases of the junction left unmatched. Germline assignment: CDR1 SNHLY and CDR2 FYNNEI. Here the CDR3 reads CASSAIQGAGNEQYF. The CDR3 region has the DNA TGTGCCAGCAGCGCCATCCAGGGGGCGGGCAACGAGCAGTACTTC.

This clone has just one count. The gene calls are TRBV18 and TRBJ2-3; the match to TRBD1 covers 9 bases. Germline V gives CDR1 KGHSH, CDR2 LQKENI. Trimming took 6 bases from V and 3 from J; bases not matched to a gene: 7. The CDR3 contains 15 residues. DNA for the CDR3: TGTGCCAGCTCTCGTCGACAGGGGGAGACAGATACGCAGTATTTT. It encodes CASSRRQGETDTQYF.

This clone was picked up a small number of times. The V call is TRBV28, the J call TRBJ1-5; D call uncertain. CDR1 is MDHEN, CDR2 SYDVKM, per germline. V lost 2 bases, J lost 3 bases, and 14 bases lay in between. The CDR3 loop spans 16 amino acids. As DNA, the CDR3 is TGTGCCAGCAGTTTAAGCAGGAGGGTATCCAATCAGCCCCAGCATTTT. Residues: CASSLSRRVSNQPQHF.

The chain recombines TRBV7-2 with TRBJ1-4; 8 bases are shared with TRBD1. V was clipped by 5 bases and J by 5 bases; unmatched bases: 10. The CDR3 is 16 residues long. CDR1 is SGHTA, CDR2 FQGNSA, per germline. The CDR3 sequence: CASSPWSGQGNEKLFF. The CDR3 bases are TGTGCCAGCAGCCCTTGGTCAGGACAGGGAAATGAAAAACTGTTTTTT.